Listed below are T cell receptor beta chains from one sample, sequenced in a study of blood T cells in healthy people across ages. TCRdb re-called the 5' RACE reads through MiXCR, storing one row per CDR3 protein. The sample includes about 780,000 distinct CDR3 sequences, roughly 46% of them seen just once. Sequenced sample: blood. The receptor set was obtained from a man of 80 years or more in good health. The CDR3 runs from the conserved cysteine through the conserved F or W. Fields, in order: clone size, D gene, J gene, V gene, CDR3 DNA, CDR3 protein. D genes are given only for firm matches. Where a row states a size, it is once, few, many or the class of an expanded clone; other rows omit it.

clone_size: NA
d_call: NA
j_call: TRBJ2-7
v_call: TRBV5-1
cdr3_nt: TGCGCCAGCAGGAGAACAAGCGGAGGCTCCTACAATGAGCAGTACTTC
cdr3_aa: CASRRTSGGSYNEQYF

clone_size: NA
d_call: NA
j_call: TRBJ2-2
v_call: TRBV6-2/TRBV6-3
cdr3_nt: TGTGCCAGCACTGGGACAACAACCGGGGAGCTGTTTTTT
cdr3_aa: CASTGTTTGELFF

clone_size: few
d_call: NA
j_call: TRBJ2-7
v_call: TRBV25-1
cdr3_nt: TGTGCCAGGCGGCAGCTCATTTTAGATCAGCAGTACTTC
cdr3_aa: CARRQLILDQQYF

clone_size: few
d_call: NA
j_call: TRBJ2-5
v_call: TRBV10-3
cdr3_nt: TGTGCCATCAAGGCCCCCGTCGAGGAGACCCAGTACTTC
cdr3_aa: CAIKAPVEETQYF

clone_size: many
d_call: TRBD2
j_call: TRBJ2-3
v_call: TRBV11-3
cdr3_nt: TGTGCCAGCAGCTTAGAGGGGGACTACCTCACAGATACGCAGTATTTT
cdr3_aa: CASSLEGDYLTDTQYF

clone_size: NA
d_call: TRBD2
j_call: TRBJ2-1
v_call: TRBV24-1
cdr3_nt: TGTGCCACCAGTGATATAGCGCTAGCGGGAGATAGGGAGCAGTTCTTC
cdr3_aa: CATSDIALAGDREQFF

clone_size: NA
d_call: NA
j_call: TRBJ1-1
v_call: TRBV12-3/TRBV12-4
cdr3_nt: TGTGCCAGCAGTTTAATTACTTCAAGCGGGGGAGCTTTCTTT
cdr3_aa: CASSLITSSGGAFF

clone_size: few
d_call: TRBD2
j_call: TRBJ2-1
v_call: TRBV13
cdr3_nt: TGTGCCAGCAGCTTCGGACTAGCGGACAATGAGCAGTTCTTC
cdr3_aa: CASSFGLADNEQFF

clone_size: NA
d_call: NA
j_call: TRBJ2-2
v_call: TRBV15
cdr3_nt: TGTGCCACCAGCGATGGGGACACCGGGGAGCTGTTTTTT
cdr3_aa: CATSDGDTGELFF

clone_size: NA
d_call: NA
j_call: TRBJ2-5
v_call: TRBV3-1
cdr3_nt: TGTGCCAGCAGCCGCTCCGGGGGTGGAGAGACCCAGTACTTC
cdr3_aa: CASSRSGGGETQYF

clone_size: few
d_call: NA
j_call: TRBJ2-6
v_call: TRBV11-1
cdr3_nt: TGTGCCAGCAGCTTAGATGGTGGTGGGGCCAACGTCCTGACTTTC
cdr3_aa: CASSLDGGGANVLTF

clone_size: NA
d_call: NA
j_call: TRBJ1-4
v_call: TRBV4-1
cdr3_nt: TGCGCCAGCAGGGATAGTCGAGAAAAACTGTTTTTT
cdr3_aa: CASRDSREKLFF

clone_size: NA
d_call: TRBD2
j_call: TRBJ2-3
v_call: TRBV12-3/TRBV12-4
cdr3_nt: TGTGCCAGCAGTTCGATTCGTCTAGCGGGAACCACAGATACGCAGTATTTT
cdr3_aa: CASSSIRLAGTTDTQYF

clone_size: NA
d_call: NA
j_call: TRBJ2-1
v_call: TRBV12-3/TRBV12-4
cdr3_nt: TGTGCCAGCAGTTTTGGAGGGAAACCCTACAATGAGCAGTTCTTC
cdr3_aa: CASSFGGKPYNEQFF

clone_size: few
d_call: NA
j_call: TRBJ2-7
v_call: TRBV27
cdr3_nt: TGTGCCAGCAGTTTATCGTGGACAGCCTACGAGCAGTACTTC
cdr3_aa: CASSLSWTAYEQYF

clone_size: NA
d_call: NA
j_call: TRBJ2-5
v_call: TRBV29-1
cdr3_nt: TGCAGCGTTGAAGATGGGGGGGCGGGAAGAGTGAATGAGCAGTACTTC
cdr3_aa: CSVEDGGAGRVNEQYF

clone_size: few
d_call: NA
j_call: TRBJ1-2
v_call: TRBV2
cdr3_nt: TGTGCCAGCAGTGAACGGCCACCTATCGGAGGCTACACCTTC
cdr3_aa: CASSERPPIGGYTF

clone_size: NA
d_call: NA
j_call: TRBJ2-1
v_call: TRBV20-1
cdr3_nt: TGCAGTGCTAGGTTTCGGGGCTACTCGAATGAGCAGTTCTTC
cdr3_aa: CSARFRGYSNEQFF